This passage covers 17 T cell receptor beta chains from one sample sequenced in a study of vaccination and CD4 T cells after COVID-19. CD4+ T cells that had been cultured provided DNA sequenced with the Oncomine TCR Beta short-read assay. MiXCR was run by TCRdb on the PCR reads, yielding one entry per CDR3 protein. The sample includes about 16,000 distinct CDR3 sequences, around a third of them seen just once. For these TCRs, the target antigens are not known. Treatment specified: roughly ten-day PBMC culture with coronavirus spike peptide pools or control peptides (ViraFEST assay). Sequenced material: CD4+ T cells from blood, cultured in vitro, taken before SARS-CoV-2 vaccination. Every receptor here comes from a human donor who received a COVID-19 vaccine.

V usage is TRBV5-6 and J usage is TRBJ1-1; 7 bases are a match to TRBD1. Germline-derived CDR1 and CDR2 are SGHDT and YYEEEE. V was clipped by 6 bases and J by 1 base; unmatched bases: 3. The CDR3 extends over 13 amino acids. The CDR3 region is CASTGQENTEAFF. CDR3 sequence (DNA): TGTGCCAGCACCGGACAGGAGAACACTGAAGCTTTCTTT.

This clonotype has more than one count but fewer than ten. This sequence joins TRBV12-3 or TRBV12-4 and TRBJ2-7; D not certain. The V gene lost 1 base and the J gene lost 0 bases, with 13 bases spanning the gap. CDR3 size: 16 residues. This CDR3 reads CASSLESGDTSYEQYF. The DNA for the CDR3 is TGTGCCAGCAGTTTAGAGTCAGGCGACACCTCCTACGAGCAGTACTTC.

The rearrangement joins TRBV1 to TRBJ2-5; TRBD2 is the table's D call and was not checked against the DNA. TRBV1 is labeled a pseudogene. The CDR3 extends over 14 amino acids. The CDR3 DNA reads TGCACCAGCGGAGGGACTAGCGGGGGAGAGACCCAGTACTTC. Translating it yields CTSGGTSGGETQYF.

The chain links TRBV29-1 to TRBJ2-6; 8 bases are a match to TRBD2. Trimming removed 7 bases from V and 4 bases from J; junction bases left unmatched: 21. This CDR3 has 19 residues. CDR1 and CDR2 from the germline V gene are SQVTM and ANQGSEA. The CDR3 DNA sequence: TGCAGCGCACGGATATTACAGCGGGGGCCCCTCGTCGGGGCCAACGTCCTGACTTTC. Protein sequence: CSARILQRGPLVGANVLTF.

This clonotype has more than one count but fewer than ten. This chain uses TRBV7-2 with TRBJ2-3; D not certain. Between the trimmed V and J ends, which lost 4 bases and 0 bases, there was a span of 11 bases. CDR3 length equals 15 residues. Looked up from germline, CDR1 is SGHTA and CDR2 is FQGNSA. CDR3 region: CASSSLRTSTDTQYF. The DNA of the CDR3 is TGTGCCAGCAGCTCACTCCGAACTAGCACAGATACGCAGTATTTT.

The V call is TRBV6-2 or TRBV6-3, the J call TRBJ2-1; no firm D call. The CDR3 is 14 amino acids. V lost 4 bases and J 6 bases, leaving 13 bases between the germline ends. CDR1 and CDR2 (germline): MNHEY, SVGEGT. The CDR3 DNA sequence: TGTGCCAGCAGTTTTTCCGCAGCCGTCAATGAGCAGTTCTTC. As protein: CASSFSAAVNEQFF.

By frequency in the sample, this clonotype is medium-sized. This rearrangement joins TRBV6-1 to TRBJ1-5; TRBD1 matches 7 bases. Losses at the gene ends were 6 bases for V and 9 bases for J; bases not matched to a gene: 17. This CDR3 is built from 16 residues. Germline V CDR1 and CDR2: MNHNS, SASEGT. In DNA form, the CDR3 reads TGTGCCAGCAGCCACACCCTAGGGGGCGGACCGGGGCCCCAGCATTTT. It encodes CASSHTLGGGPGPQHF.

This clonotype was seen only once. This chain uses TRBV7-8 with TRBJ2-3; TRBD2 agrees at 10 bases. The CDR3 spans 18 residues. The ends lost 5 bases at V and 5 bases at J; junction bases unmatched: 16. The germline CDR1 and CDR2 sequences are SGHVS and FQNEAQ. This CDR3 is CASSAETSGFVSVDTQYF. DNA of the CDR3: TGTGCCAGCAGCGCGGAGACTAGCGGGTTTGTATCCGTAGATACGCAGTATTTT.

The chain is built from TRBV5-1 and TRBJ1-2; no definite D call. The V gene lost 0 bases and the J gene lost 8 bases, with 14 bases spanning the gap. In germline, CDR1 is SGHRS, CDR2 YFSETQ. The CDR3 is 14 residues long. CDR3 bases: TGCGCCAGCAGCTTGGCTTTGGAAGGAGGGGGCTACACCTTC. This translates into CASSLALEGGGYTF.

This clonotype has more than one count but fewer than ten. The chain combines TRBV2 with TRBJ2-7; D perhaps matches TRBD2 (5 bases). Trimming left V 2 bases short and J 0 bases short, with 20 bases between. From germline, CDR1 is SNHLY and CDR2 FYNNEI. The CDR3 runs 18 residues. Here the CDR3 reads CASSERNAAGISSYEQYF. The DNA for the CDR3 is TGTGCCAGCAGTGAACGGAACGCAGCCGGGATCAGCTCCTACGAGCAGTACTTC.

This clonotype was recorded a few times. The chain employs TRBV30 and TRBJ2-2; TRBD1 might be the D (6 bases). V was clipped by 5 bases and J by 6 bases, with 13 bases between them. This CDR3 spans 13 amino acids. Germline V gene lookup returns CDR1 GTSNPN and CDR2 SVGIG (reference sequence). The CDR3 coding sequence is TGTGCCTGGGAACAGGGCCGGGCCGGGGAGCTGTTTTTT. Translated: CAWEQGRAGELFF.

This clonotype appeared a few times. This chain's CDR3 is CASSLAHSYLNQPQHF. The CDR3, as DNA: TGTGCCAGCAGCTTAGCCCACAGCTACCTTAATCAGCCCCAGCATTTT. J is TRBJ1-5 and V is TRBV7-2; no clear D. The CDR3 is made up of 16 amino acids. Germline loops: CDR1 SGHTA, CDR2 FQGNSA. Trimming stripped 0 bases from V and 4 bases from J, with 13 bases between. The whole variable domain, filled in from reference TRBV7-2 and TRBJ1-5, reads GAGVSQSPSNKVTEKGKDVELRCDPISGHTALYWYRQSLGQGLEFLIYFQGNSAPDKSGLPSDRFSAERTGGSVSTLTIQRTQQEDSAVYLCASSLAHSYLNQPQHFGDGTRLSIL.

The chain links TRBV10-1 to TRBJ2-7; no clear D. Per germline, CDR1 WNHNN and CDR2 SYGVQD (reference sequence). V lost 2 bases to trimming and J lost 6 bases, with 8 bases between them. The CDR3 length is 12 residues. CDR3 sequence (DNA): TGCGCCAGCAGTGAGGGAGTTGGCGAGCAGTACTTC. Translating gives CASSEGVGEQYF.

This chain joins TRBV7-9 and TRBJ2-7; unclear D gene. CDR1 and CDR2 (germline): SEHNR, FQNEAQ (reference sequence). The CDR3 has 15 amino acids. Trimming stripped 3 bases from V and 3 bases from J, with 15 bases between. CDR3 region: CASSFSALGFYEQYF. The CDR3 DNA is TGTGCCAGCAGCTTCTCCGCATTAGGTTTCTACGAGCAGTACTTC.

V and J are TRBV24-1 and TRBJ2-3, with 8 bases aligning to TRBD2. The germline CDR1 and CDR2 sequences are KGHDR and SFDVKD. J lost 7 bases, V lost 6 bases, and 11 bases had no gene match. This CDR3 spans 15 amino acids. The CDR3 coding sequence is TGTGCCACCAGTCAGGGCCGGGGGGGGACGAATACGCAGTATTTT. This translates into CATSQGRGGTNTQYF.

This clonotype was detected only a few times. The V call is TRBV6-1, the J call TRBJ1-1; TRBD1 might be the D (5 bases). Trimming took off 2 bases at V and 11 bases at J, with 9 bases between the two ends. CDR1 is MNHNS and CDR2 is SASEGT in the germline V gene. CDR3 length equals 11 residues. CDR3 nucleotides: TGTGCCAGCAGTGAAACCGGGGGTGCTTTCTTT. The encoded protein is CASSETGGAFF.

V is TRBV30 and J is TRBJ2-2; 7 bases agree with TRBD2. The germline V gene has CDR1 GTSNPN and CDR2 SVGIG (reference sequence). J was trimmed by 5 bases and V by 3 bases; bases with no gene match: 12. CDR3 length: 16 amino acids. Here the CDR3 DNA reads TGTGCCTGGAGAGGCGGGGGTCGCTTCATTACCGGGGAGCTGTTTTTT. As protein: CAWRGGGRFITGELFF.